The source of this T cell receptor beta chain is a study of CD8+ T cells in alopecia areata. Extracted from the samples, RNA was reverse transcribed into cDNA to serve as the sequencing template. The repertoire was sequenced with immunoSEQ multiplex PCR; TCRdb's copy has only in-frame clones and lacks some. There are about 150,000 clones in the sample; over 45% occur only once, and 6% to 7% lies in the top ten. Collected material from alopecia areata patients comprised lesional scalp punch biopsies and peripheral blood. Sorting from PBMCs produced CD4+ and CD8+ T cells. This CDR3 is 14 amino acids long. Trimming removed 1 base from V and 0 bases from J, with 6 bases in between. Germline V gene sequence: CDR1 MGHRA, CDR2 YSYEKL. For this clone: The antigen remains undetermined.

Overall study findings and caveats: Besides other cells, scalp samples also yield sequences of resident alphabeta T cells from normal skin. Clonality in lesional scalp, especially alopecia totalis/universalis, exceeded that of normal scalp.

The rearrangement joins TRBV4-1 to TRBJ1-2; D not resolved. The sample was CD4+ T cells sorted from blood. This clonotype originated in a human donor with alopecia areata. The DNA for the CDR3 is TGCGCCAGCAGCCAAGGGACGGCTAACTATGGCTACACCTTC. It specifies CASSQGTANYGYTF.